This is a list of T cell receptor beta chains from one sample in a study of cytomegalovirus exposure and HLA in healthy donors. Clones were sequenced by immunoSEQ multiplex PCR, and TCRdb holds only the in-frame ones, with some missing. The profile shows roughly 150,000 clones, about 88% of them singletons. Sequencing was done on a sample of PBMCs. These receptors were taken from a woman aged 18-35 years in good health and CMV-seropositive. The CDR3 runs from the conserved cysteine through the conserved F or W. Fields, in order: clone size, D gene, J gene, V gene, CDR3 protein, CDR3 DNA. The D gene is left open where the match is weak. Clone size is shown for a subset of rows, as once, few, many or a class of expanded clone.

. . TRBJ1-5 TRBV18 CASSPGGGNQPQHF TGTGCCAGCTCACCGGGGGGTGGCAATCAGCCCCAGCATTTT
once TRBD1 TRBJ2-7 TRBV5-1 CASSRDRGSDEQYF TGCGCCAGCAGCCGAGACAGGGGGTCGGACGAGCAGTACTTC
. TRBD1 TRBJ1-2 TRBV11-3 CASSLIGQGANYGYTF TGTGCCAGCAGCTTAATCGGACAGGGGGCGAACTATGGCTACACCTTC
. . TRBJ2-2 TRBV28 CASSLSAGELFF TGTGCCAGCAGTTTATCCGCCGGGGAGCTGTTTTTT
. TRBD2 TRBJ2-1 TRBV25-1 CASSPPGLAGPYNEQFF TGTGCCAGCAGTCCCCCTGGACTAGCGGGACCATACAATGAGCAGTTCTTC
once TRBD2 TRBJ2-5 TRBV6-6 CASSYSWGGDAETQYF TGTGCCAGCAGTTACTCGTGGGGGGGAGACGCAGAGACCCAGTACTTC
. . TRBJ2-2 TRBV2 CASGTHTGELFF TGTGCCAGCGGGACACACACCGGGGAGCTGTTTTTT
. TRBD1 TRBJ2-5 TRBV2 CASREDRSWETQYF TGTGCCAGCAGGGAGGACAGGAGTTGGGAGACCCAGTACTTC
. TRBD1 TRBJ2-7 TRBV11-3 CASSYTGERSYEQYF TGTGCCAGCAGCTACACAGGGGAGAGAAGTTACGAGCAGTACTTC
. TRBD1 TRBJ1-5 TRBV10-3 CAISYRGDQPQHF TGTGCCATCAGCTACAGGGGGGATCAGCCCCAGCATTTT
. . TRBJ2-4 TRBV18 CASSPPGTIAKNIQYF TGTGCCAGCTCACCACCCGGGACAATAGCCAAAAACATTCAGTACTTC
. . TRBJ2-3 TRBV6-4 CASSDDTGKGTDTQYF TGTGCCAGCAGTGACGATACGGGAAAAGGCACAGATACGCAGTATTTT
. . TRBJ2-2 TRBV6-5 CASRAAGTGELFF TGTGCCAGCAGAGCGGCGGGTACCGGGGAGCTGTTTTTT
. TRBD2 TRBJ2-4 TRBV4-2 CASSQEPSGSSVGWENIQYF TGTGCCAGCAGCCAAGAGCCTAGCGGGAGTAGTGTTGGGTGGGAAAACATTCAGTACTTC
. . TRBJ1-1 TRBV14 CATSQGLNTEAFF TGTGCCACCAGTCAGGGTCTGAACACTGAAGCTTTCTTT
. . TRBJ2-5 TRBV4-1 CASSQDLTVETQYF TGCGCCAGCAGCCAAGATCTGACAGTCGAGACCCAGTACTTC
. . TRBJ1-3 TRBV5-6 CASNQGSAGNTIYF TGTGCCAGCAATCAGGGATCTGCTGGAAACACCATATATTTT
. TRBD1 TRBJ2-4 TRBV30 CAWRRGTGIIKNIQYF TGTGCCTGGAGGCGCGGGACAGGGATTATCAAAAACATTCAGTACTTC
. TRBD2 TRBJ2-7 TRBV9 CASSAGLAVSYEQYF TGTGCCAGCAGCGCTGGACTAGCGGTGTCCTACGAGCAGTACTTC
. TRBD1 TRBJ2-7 TRBV11-3 CASSFGQGALGYEQYF TGTGCCAGCAGCTTTGGTCAGGGGGCTTTAGGCTACGAGCAGTACTTC
. TRBD1 TRBJ1-1 TRBV5-1 CASSETGTGALEAFF TGCGCCAGCAGCGAAACCGGGACAGGAGCCCTTGAAGCTTTCTTT
. . TRBJ1-1 TRBV4-1 CASSQRGGTEAFF TGCGCCAGCAGCCAACGCGGCGGCACTGAAGCTTTCTTT
. TRBD2 TRBJ2-5 TRBV9 CASSVGLAGGAETQYF TGTGCCAGCAGCGTAGGACTAGCGGGAGGCGCCGAGACCCAGTACTTC
. TRBD2 TRBJ2-1 TRBV2 CASSEGLAGRFF TGTGCCAGCAGTGAAGGCCTAGCGGGAAGATTCTTC
. TRBD2 TRBJ2-1 TRBV9 CASSVSSGNLNEQFF TGTGCCAGCAGCGTTTCTAGCGGGAATCTTAATGAGCAGTTCTTC
. TRBD1 TRBJ1-5 TRBV19 CASSIDRDRQPQHF TGTGCCAGTAGTATAGATAGGGACAGACAGCCCCAGCATTTT